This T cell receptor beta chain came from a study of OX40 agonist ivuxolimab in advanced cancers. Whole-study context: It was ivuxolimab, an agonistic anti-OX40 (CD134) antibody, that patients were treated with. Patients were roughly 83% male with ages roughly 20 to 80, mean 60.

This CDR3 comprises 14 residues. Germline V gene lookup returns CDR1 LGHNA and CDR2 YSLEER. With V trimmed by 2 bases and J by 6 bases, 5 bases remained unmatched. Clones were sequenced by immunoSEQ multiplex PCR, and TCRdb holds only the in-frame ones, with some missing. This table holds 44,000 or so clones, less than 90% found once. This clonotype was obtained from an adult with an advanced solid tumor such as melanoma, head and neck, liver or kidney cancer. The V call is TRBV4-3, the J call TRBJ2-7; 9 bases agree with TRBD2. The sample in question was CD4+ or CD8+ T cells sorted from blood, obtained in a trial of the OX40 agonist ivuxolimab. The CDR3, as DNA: TGCGCCAGCAGCCAATTAGCGGGAGCTGCCGAGCAGTACTTC. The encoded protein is CASSQLAGAAEQYF.